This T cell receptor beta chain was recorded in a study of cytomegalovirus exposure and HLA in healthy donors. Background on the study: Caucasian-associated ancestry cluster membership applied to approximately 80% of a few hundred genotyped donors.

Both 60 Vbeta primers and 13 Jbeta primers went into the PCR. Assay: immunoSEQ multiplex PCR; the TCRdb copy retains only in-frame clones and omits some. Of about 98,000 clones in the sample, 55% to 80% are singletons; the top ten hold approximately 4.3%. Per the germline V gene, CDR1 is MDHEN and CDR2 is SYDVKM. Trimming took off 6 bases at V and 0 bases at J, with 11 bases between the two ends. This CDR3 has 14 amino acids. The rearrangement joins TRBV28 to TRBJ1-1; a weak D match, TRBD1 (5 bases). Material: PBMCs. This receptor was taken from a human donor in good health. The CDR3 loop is CASRLGGMNTEAFF. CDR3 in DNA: TGTGCCAGCAGATTGGGGGGGATGAACACTGAAGCTTTCTTT.